What follows are 7 T cell receptor beta chains derived from one specimen sequenced in a study of cytomegalovirus exposure and HLA in healthy donors. PCR was performed using 60 Vbeta and 13 Jbeta primers. Clones were read by immunoSEQ multiplex PCR, and TCRdb kept only the in-frame ones, dropping some. The data hold approximately 150,000 clones, with 75% to 80% observed a single time. The sequenced sample consisted of PBMCs. The receptors originated from a woman younger than 45 in good health and CMV-seronegative.

This chain links TRBV7-3 with TRBJ1-2; D might be TRBD1 (6 bases). Trimming left V 5 bases short and J 8 bases short, with 18 bases between. CDR1 and CDR2 from the germline V gene are SGHTA and FQGTGA. The CDR3 covers 14 residues. The CDR3 loop reads CASSPMAGAGGYTF. For the CDR3, the DNA is TGTGCCAGCAGCCCGATGGCGGGGGCTGGAGGCTACACCTTC.

The rearrangement uses TRBV7-8 and TRBJ2-7; D gene unclear. The CDR3 covers 16 residues. Per germline, CDR1 SGHVS and CDR2 FQNEAQ. V was cut by 1 base and J by 5 bases, with 18 bases left in between. CDR3 residues: CASSLVTAGPSDEQYF. The CDR3, as DNA: TGTGCCAGCAGCTTAGTAACTGCAGGTCCCTCTGACGAGCAGTACTTC.

The rearrangement joins TRBV5-1 to TRBJ2-7, with D perhaps matching TRBD1 (5 bases). From germline, CDR1 is SGHRS and CDR2 YFSETQ. V gave up 5 bases and J gave up 2 bases, with 11 bases separating them. The CDR3 extends over 13 amino acids. The chain's CDR3 is CASRRGQAYEQYF. The CDR3 DNA is TGCGCCAGCAGACGCGGACAAGCCTACGAGCAGTACTTC.

Here the CDR3 DNA reads TGTGCCTGGAGGGACAGGAACTATGGCTACACCTTC. Its translation: CAWRDRNYGYTF. The chain combines TRBV30 with TRBJ1-2; 7 bases are shared with TRBD1. There are 12 residues in the CDR3. Germline assignment: CDR1 GTSNPN and CDR2 SVGIG (reference sequence). The J segment lost 2 bases and the V segment lost 3 bases, leaving 0 bases of the junction unmatched. Supplemented by reference TRBV30 and TRBJ1-2, the full variable domain reads SQTIHQWPATLVQPVGSPLSLECTVEGTSNPNLYWYRQAAGRGLQLLFYSVGIGQISSEVPQNLSASRPQDRQFILSSKKLLLSDSGFYLCAWRDRNYGYTFGSGTRLTVV.

The J gene is TRBJ1-5, the V gene TRBV19; possibly TRBD1 for D (5 bases). The CDR3 length is 17 residues. The germline V gene has CDR1 LNHDA and CDR2 SQIVND (reference sequence). V lost 1 base and J lost 5, with 18 bases in between. For the CDR3, the DNA is TGTGCCAGTAGTATAGTAGGAGGGACCGGGTGGGATCAGCCCCAGCATTTT. It specifies CASSIVGGTGWDQPQHF.

The chain recombines TRBV30 with TRBJ1-5; 7 bases align to TRBD1. The J segment lost 7 bases and the V segment lost 3 bases, leaving 6 bases of the junction unmatched. The CDR3 has 13 residues. Germline values: CDR1 GTSNPN, CDR2 SVGIG (reference sequence). The CDR3 reads CAWRGTAGQPQHF. CDR3 bases: TGTGCCTGGAGGGGGACAGCCGGGCAGCCCCAGCATTTT.

CDR3 in amino acids: CASSLSGRIGDGSPLHF. In DNA form, the CDR3 reads TGCGCCAGCAGCTTGAGCGGCAGAATAGGAGACGGGTCACCCCTCCACTTT. This chain joins TRBV5-1 and TRBJ1-6, with D unclear. CDR1 is SGHRS and CDR2 is YFSETQ in the germline V gene. The CDR3 covers 17 residues. V lost 1 base and J 10 bases, leaving 21 bases between the germline ends.